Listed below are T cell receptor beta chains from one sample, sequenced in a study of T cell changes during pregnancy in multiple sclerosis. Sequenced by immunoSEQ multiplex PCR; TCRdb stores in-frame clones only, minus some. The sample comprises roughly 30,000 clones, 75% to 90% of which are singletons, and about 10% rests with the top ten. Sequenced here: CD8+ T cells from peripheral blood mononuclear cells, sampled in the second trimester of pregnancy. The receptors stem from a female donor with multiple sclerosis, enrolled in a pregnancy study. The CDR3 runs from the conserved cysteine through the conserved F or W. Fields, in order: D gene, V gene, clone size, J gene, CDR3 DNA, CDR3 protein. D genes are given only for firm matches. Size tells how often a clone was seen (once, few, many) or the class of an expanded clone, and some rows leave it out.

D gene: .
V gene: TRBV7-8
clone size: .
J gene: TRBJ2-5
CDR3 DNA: TGTGCCAGCAATACCCACCCTAGCGCTCAAGAGACCCAGTACTTC
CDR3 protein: CASNTHPSAQETQYF

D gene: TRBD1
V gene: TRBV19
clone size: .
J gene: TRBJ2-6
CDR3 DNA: TGTGCCAGTAGTGGTCGGACAGGTCCGTCACCCTCTGGGGCCAACGTCCTGACTTTC
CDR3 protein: CASSGRTGPSPSGANVLTF

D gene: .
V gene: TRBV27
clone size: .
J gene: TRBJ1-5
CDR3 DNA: TGTGCCAGCAGTCCGGGGACACCTAGCAATCAGCCCCAGCATTTT
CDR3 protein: CASSPGTPSNQPQHF

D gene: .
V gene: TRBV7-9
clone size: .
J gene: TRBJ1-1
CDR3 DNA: TGTGCCAGCAGCTTAGTGGGGGGGCCCCACCCTGAAGCTTTCTTT
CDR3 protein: CASSLVGGPHPEAFF

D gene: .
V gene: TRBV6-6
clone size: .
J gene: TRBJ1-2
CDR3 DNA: TGTGCCAGCAGTTACTCGGGCAGTAACTATGGCTACACCTTC
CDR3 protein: CASSYSGSNYGYTF

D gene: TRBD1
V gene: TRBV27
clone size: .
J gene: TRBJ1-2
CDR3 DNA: TGTGCCTCGAGGAAGGGGGCCGGGAAAGATGGCTACACCTTC
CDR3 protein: CASRKGAGKDGYTF

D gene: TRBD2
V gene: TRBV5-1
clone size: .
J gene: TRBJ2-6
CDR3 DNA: TGCGCCAGTCTCTCGGGAGGGAATACCTTCTCTGGGGCCAACGTCCTGACTTTC
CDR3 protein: CASLSGGNTFSGANVLTF

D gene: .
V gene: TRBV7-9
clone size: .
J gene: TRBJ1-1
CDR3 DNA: TGTGCCAGCAGCTTATCGGGGTACGCTTTCTTT
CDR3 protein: CASSLSGYAFF

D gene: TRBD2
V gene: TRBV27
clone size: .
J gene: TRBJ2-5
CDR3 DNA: TGTGCCAGCAGTTTATCTGACTTAGCGGGGGGGCCGGGGACCCAGTACTTC
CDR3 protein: CASSLSDLAGGPGTQYF

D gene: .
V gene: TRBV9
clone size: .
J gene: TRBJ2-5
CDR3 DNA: TGTGCCAGCAGCGGGCCGGGACACGAAGAGACCCAGTACTTC
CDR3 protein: CASSGPGHEETQYF

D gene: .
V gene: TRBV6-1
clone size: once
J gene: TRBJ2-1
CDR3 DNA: TGTGCCAGCAGTGAAGCTGACTGGTCGCGATGGGATGAGCAGTTCTTC
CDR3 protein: CASSEADWSRWDEQFF

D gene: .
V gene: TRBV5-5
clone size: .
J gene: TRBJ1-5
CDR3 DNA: TGTGCCAGCAGCTTGGTGCAGTTTAATCAGCCCCAGCATTTT
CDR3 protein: CASSLVQFNQPQHF

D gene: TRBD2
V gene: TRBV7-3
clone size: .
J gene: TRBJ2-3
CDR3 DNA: TGTGCCAGCAGCTTAAGCGGGAGGACCAGGACAGATACGCAGTATTTT
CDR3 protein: CASSLSGRTRTDTQYF

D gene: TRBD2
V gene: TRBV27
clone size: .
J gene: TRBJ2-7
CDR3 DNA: TGTGCCAGCAGTCCCGCAGCGGGAACAGCGTGGGAGCAGTACTTC
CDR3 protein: CASSPAAGTAWEQYF

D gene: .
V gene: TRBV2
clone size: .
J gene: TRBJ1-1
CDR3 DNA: TGTGCCAGCAGTGTGGGGGACTTCACTGAAGCTTTCTTT
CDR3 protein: CASSVGDFTEAFF

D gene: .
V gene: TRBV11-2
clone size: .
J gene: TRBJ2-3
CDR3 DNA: TGTGCCAGCAGCCTTATTTCCCCGGGCACAGATACGCAGTATTTT
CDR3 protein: CASSLISPGTDTQYF

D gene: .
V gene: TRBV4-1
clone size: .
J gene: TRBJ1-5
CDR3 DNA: TGCGCCAGCAGCCAACCAGGGGACCAGCCCCAGCATTTT
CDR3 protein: CASSQPGDQPQHF

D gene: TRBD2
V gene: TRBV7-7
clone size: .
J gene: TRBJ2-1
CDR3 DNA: TGTGCCAGCAGCTTAGCGCCAGGACCAGCGGGGGGACTAAATGAGCAGTTCTTC
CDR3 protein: CASSLAPGPAGGLNEQFF

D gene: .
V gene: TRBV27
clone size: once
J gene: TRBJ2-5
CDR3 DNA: TGTGCCAGCAGCTCTGCGGGACAGTTGTACCAAGAGACCCAGTACTTC
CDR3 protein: CASSSAGQLYQETQYF

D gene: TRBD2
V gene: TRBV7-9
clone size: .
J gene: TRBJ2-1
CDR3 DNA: TGTGCCAGCAGCTTAGGGGGGACTAGTGGGAATGAGCAGTTCTTC
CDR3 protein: CASSLGGTSGNEQFF

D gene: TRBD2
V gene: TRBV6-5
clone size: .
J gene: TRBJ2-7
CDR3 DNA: TGTGCCAGCAGTCTCAAGCGGGAGGGGTACGAGCAGTACTTC
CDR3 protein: CASSLKREGYEQYF

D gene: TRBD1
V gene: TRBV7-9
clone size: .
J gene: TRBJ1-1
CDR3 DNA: TGTGCCAGCAGCGCGACAGGGATGAACACTGAAGCTTTCTTT
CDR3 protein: CASSATGMNTEAFF

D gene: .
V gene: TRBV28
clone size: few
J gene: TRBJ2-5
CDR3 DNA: TGTGCCAGCAGTTTAAATGGGGGGGAGACCCAGTACTTC
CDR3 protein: CASSLNGGETQYF

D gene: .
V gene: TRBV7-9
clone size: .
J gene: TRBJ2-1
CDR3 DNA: TGTGCCAGCAGCTCCCCCGCCGGCGAGGATGAGCAGTTCTTC
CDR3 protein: CASSSPAGEDEQFF

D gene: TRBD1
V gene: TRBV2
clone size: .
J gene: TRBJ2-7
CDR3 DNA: TGTGCCAGCAGTGTAGAGGGGACAGGGGGAGACGAGCAGTACTTC
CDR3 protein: CASSVEGTGGDEQYF

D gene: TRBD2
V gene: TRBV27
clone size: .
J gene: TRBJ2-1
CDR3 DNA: TGTGCCAGCAGTTCACTAGCGGGAGGAACTTACAATGAGCAGTTCTTC
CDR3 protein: CASSSLAGGTYNEQFF

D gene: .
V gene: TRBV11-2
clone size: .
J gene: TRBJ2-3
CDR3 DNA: TGTGCCAGCAGCCTCTCCTTGGGCCTGGCAGCTAGCACAGATACGCAGTATTTT
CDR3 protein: CASSLSLGLAASTDTQYF

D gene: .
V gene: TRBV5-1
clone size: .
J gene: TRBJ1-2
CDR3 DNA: TGCGCCAGCAGCCCTACGAGGTCTAACCCTAACTATGGCTACACCTTC
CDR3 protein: CASSPTRSNPNYGYTF

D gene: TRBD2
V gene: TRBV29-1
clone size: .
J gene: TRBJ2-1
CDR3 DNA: TGCAGCGTCACGGGAGGGCCCTCCTACAATGAGCAGTTCTTC
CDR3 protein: CSVTGGPSYNEQFF

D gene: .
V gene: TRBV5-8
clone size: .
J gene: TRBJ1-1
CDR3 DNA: TGTGCCAGCAGCTTGCGGACTAAGGGCACTGAAGCTTTCTTT
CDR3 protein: CASSLRTKGTEAFF

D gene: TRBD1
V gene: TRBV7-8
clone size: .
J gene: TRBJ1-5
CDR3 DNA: TGTGCCAGCAGCTTTGACAGGGTCGAGGGGAGACCTAGCAATCAGCCCCAGCATTTT
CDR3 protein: CASSFDRVEGRPSNQPQHF

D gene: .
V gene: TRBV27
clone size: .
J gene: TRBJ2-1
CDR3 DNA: TGTGCCAGCAGTTCGTTCGATGAGCAGTTCTTC
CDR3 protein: CASSSFDEQFF

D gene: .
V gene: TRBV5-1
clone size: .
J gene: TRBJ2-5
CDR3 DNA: TGCGCCAGCAGCTTGCAAGCTCTGCGGGAGACCCAGTACTTC
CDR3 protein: CASSLQALRETQYF

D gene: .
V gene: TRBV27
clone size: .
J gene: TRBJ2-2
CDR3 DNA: TGTGCCAGCAGTTTATCTCGTAACACCGGGGAGCTGTTTTTT
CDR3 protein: CASSLSRNTGELFF

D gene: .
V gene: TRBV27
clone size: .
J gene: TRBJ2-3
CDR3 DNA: TGTGCCAGCGGACGGGCAGGGCGAACAGATACGCAGTATTTT
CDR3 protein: CASGRAGRTDTQYF

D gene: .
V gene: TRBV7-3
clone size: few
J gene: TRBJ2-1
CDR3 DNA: TGTGCCAGCAGTTATTTGAGGGGGAGCAGGAGGAATGAGCAGTTCTTC
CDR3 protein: CASSYLRGSRRNEQFF

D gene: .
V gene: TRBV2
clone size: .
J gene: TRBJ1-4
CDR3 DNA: TGTGCCAGCAGCCCATCTTTAAGCGCAACTAATGAAAAACTGTTTTTT
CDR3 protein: CASSPSLSATNEKLFF

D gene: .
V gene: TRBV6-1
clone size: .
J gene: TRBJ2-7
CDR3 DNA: TGTGCCAGCAGGGGGCGAGTCTACGAGCAGTACTTC
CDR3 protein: CASRGRVYEQYF

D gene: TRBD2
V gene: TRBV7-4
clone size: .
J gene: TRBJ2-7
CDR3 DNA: TGTGCCAGCAGCTCCCGCGGGGGGGGTAGAGGCGAGCAGTACTTC
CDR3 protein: CASSSRGGGRGEQYF

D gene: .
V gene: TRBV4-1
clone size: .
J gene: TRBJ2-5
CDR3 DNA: TGCGCCAGCAGCCGGGCCGCCCCAGAGACCCAGTACTTC
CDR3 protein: CASSRAAPETQYF

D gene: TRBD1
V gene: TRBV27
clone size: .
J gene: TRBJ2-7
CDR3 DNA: TGTGCCAGCAGTCTATCAGGGGGATCCTACGAGCAGTACTTC
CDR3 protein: CASSLSGGSYEQYF

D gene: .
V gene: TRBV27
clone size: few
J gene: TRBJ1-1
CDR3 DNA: TGTGCCAGCAGTCCACAGGGTAGCACTGAAGCTTTCTTT
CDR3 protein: CASSPQGSTEAFF

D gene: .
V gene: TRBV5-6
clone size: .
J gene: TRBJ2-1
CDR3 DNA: TGTGCCAGCAGCTTGGAACTCAATGAGCAGTTCTTC
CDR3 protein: CASSLELNEQFF

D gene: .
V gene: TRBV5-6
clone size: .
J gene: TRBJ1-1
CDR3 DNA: TGTGCCAGCAGCTTGGGGAGCACTGAAGCTTTCTTT
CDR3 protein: CASSLGSTEAFF

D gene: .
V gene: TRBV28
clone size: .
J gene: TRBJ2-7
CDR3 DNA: TGTGCCAGCAGAGATATGACTGTCTACGAGCAGTACTTC
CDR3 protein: CASRDMTVYEQYF

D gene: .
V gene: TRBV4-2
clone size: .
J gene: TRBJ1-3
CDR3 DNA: TGTGCCAGCAGCCAAGAGGGGCTACCTGGAAACACCATATATTTT
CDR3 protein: CASSQEGLPGNTIYF

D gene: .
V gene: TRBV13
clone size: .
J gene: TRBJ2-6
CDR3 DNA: TGTGCCAGCAGCTTAGGGCAGGGCAGTGCCAACGTCCTGACTTTC
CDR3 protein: CASSLGQGSANVLTF

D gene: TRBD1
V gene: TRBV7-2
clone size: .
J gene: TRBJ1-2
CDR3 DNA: TGTGCCAGCAGCACTGAGGGGGCCTTCTATGGCTACACCTTC
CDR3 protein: CASSTEGAFYGYTF